The 26 T cell receptor beta chains below were found in one sample sequenced in a study of T cell responses to AZD1222 COVID-19 vaccine. Clones were sequenced by immunoSEQ multiplex PCR, and TCRdb holds only the in-frame ones, with some missing. The data show some 96,000 clones, with roughly 83% seen just once and approximately 14% held by the top ten. The specimen comprised peripheral blood, sampled 28 days after the second AZD1222 dose. These receptors came from an adult who received the AZD1222 COVID-19 vaccine.

The chain carries TRBV7-3 and TRBJ2-1; TRBD2 matches at 8 bases. The CDR3 spans 13 residues. With 8 bases clipped from V and 5 bases from J, the junction kept 5 bases outside the gene matches. CDR1 is SGHTA and CDR2 is FQGTGA in the germline V gene. The CDR3 bases are TGTGCCAGCTCCTCGGGGGGGAACAATGAGCAGTTCTTC. Protein sequence: CASSSGGNNEQFF. Full variable domain (missing parts from reference TRBV7-3 and TRBJ2-1): GAGVSQTPSNKVTEKGKYVELRCDPISGHTALYWYRQSLGQGPEFLIYFQGTGAADDSGLPNDRFFAVRPEGSVSTLKIQRTERGDSAVYLCASSSGGNNEQFFGPGTRLTVL.

The rearrangement uses TRBV19 and TRBJ1-5, with TRBD1 matching 8 bases. V gave up 1 base and J gave up 7 bases; unmatched junction bases: 9. Germline-derived CDR1 and CDR2 are LNHDA and SQIVND (reference sequence). The CDR3 is 16 amino acids. The CDR3 reads CASSIGPDRASQPQHF. DNA of the CDR3: TGTGCCAGTAGTATAGGTCCGGACAGGGCGTCACAGCCCCAGCATTTT.

J is TRBJ1-5 and V is TRBV2, with D hard to call. The CDR3 length is 15 residues. The V gene lost 8 bases and the J gene lost 0 bases, with 14 bases spanning the gap. Germline-derived CDR1 and CDR2 are SNHLY and FYNNEI. The CDR3: CASGGEQLSNQPQHF. For the CDR3, the DNA is TGTGCCAGCGGAGGTGAACAGCTTAGCAATCAGCCCCAGCATTTT.

This chain's CDR3 is CASSQGPNEGKPYEQYF. The CDR3 coding sequence is TGTGCCAGCAGCCAAGGGCCGAATGAGGGAAAACCCTACGAGCAGTACTTC. V gene TRBV3-1 (or the pseudogene TRBV3-2) combines with J gene TRBJ2-7, with D tentatively TRBD2 (5 bases). The V and J ends lost 1 base and 2 bases respectively, with 18 bases between them. CDR1 LGHDT and CDR2 YNNKEL come from the germline V gene (reference sequence). This CDR3 region has 17 residues.

This chain connects TRBV7-9 to TRBJ2-7, with a weak D call TRBD2 (5 bases). The CDR3 contains 14 residues. Germline values: CDR1 SEHNR, CDR2 FQNEAQ (reference sequence). Trimming stripped 5 bases from V and 0 bases from J, with 11 bases between. CDR3 sequence: CASSPLASSYEQYF. DNA of the CDR3: TGTGCCAGCAGCCCCTTAGCGAGCTCCTACGAGCAGTACTTC.

The gene calls are TRBV6-5 and TRBJ2-3; D may be TRBD1 (6 bases). V lost 8 bases and J 0 bases, leaving 9 bases between the germline ends. The CDR3 covers 13 residues. Germline values: CDR1 MNHEY, CDR2 SVGAGI. CDR3 bases: TGTGCCAGCCGAGGACAGAGCACAGATACGCAGTATTTT. Translation gives CASRGQSTDTQYF.

The chain links TRBV29-1 to TRBJ2-1, with 8 bases lining up with TRBD1. The germline CDR1 and CDR2 sequences are SQVTM and ANQGSEA. The CDR3 is 13 residues long. V lost 0 bases to trimming and J lost 9 bases; unmatched junction nucleotides: 4. CDR3 region: CSVEEQGGGEQFF. CDR3 DNA sequence: TGCAGCGTTGAAGAACAGGGGGGCGGTGAGCAGTTCTTC.

The V call is TRBV2, the J call TRBJ2-1, with D unclear. This CDR3 has 12 residues. From germline, CDR1 is SNHLY and CDR2 FYNNEI. The V end was cut by 5 bases, the J end by 7 bases, with 9 bases between. CDR3 nucleotide sequence: TGTGCCAGCAGTTTTCCGTCTAATGAGCAGTTCTTC. It codes for CASSFPSNEQFF.

The chain is built from TRBV11-2 and TRBJ2-4; maybe TRBD2 (5 bases). The V end was cut by 7 bases, the J end by 5 bases, with 15 bases between. This CDR3 has 14 residues. CDR1 SGHAT and CDR2 FQNNGV come from the germline V gene. This CDR3 reads CASTAGRAQNIQYF. In DNA form, the CDR3 reads TGTGCCAGCACGGCGGGCCGGGCCCAAAACATTCAGTACTTC. Full variable domain (outside the CDR3, taken from reference TRBV11-2 and TRBJ2-4): EAGVAQSPRYKIIEKRQSVAFWCNPISGHATLYWYQQILGQGPKLLIQFQNNGVVDDSQLPKDRFSAERLKGVDSTLKIQPAKLEDSAVYLCASTAGRAQNIQYFGAGTRLSVL.

This clone was recorded only once. The chain links TRBV28 to TRBJ2-7; tentatively, D is TRBD2 (5 bases). The V end lost 5 bases, the J end lost 3 bases, and 14 bases lay between the germline ends. Germline CDR1 MDHEN, CDR2 SYDVKM. The CDR3 length is 14 residues. In DNA, the CDR3 is TGTGCCAGCAGTCCTCACAGCGGTGACTACGAGCAGTACTTC. Its protein product is CASSPHSGDYEQYF.

The chain joins TRBV4-2 to TRBJ1-6; D call uncertain. V lost 1 base and J 6 bases, leaving 13 bases between the germline ends. The germline V gene has CDR1 LGHNA and CDR2 YNFKEQ. CDR3 size: 16 residues. In nucleotides, the CDR3 is TGTGCCAGCAGCCAAGTATTCGGGCCCCCTAATTCACCCCTCCACTTT. Its translation: CASSQVFGPPNSPLHF.

The gene calls are TRBV3-1 (or the pseudogene TRBV3-2) and TRBJ1-1; 10 positions match TRBD1. The CDR3 runs 15 residues. Germline CDR1 is LGHDT and CDR2 is YNNKEL (reference sequence). With 4 bases clipped from V and 5 bases from J, the junction kept 7 bases outside the gene matches. The CDR3 DNA follows: TGTGCCAGCAGCCTTGCGGGACAGGGGAGTACTGAAGCTTTCTTT. Its translation is CASSLAGQGSTEAFF.

This clone was detected a few times. J is TRBJ1-1 and V is TRBV7-6; 10 bases map to TRBD1. CDR3 length equals 15 residues. CDR1 SGHVS and CDR2 FNYEAQ come from the germline V gene. The V gene end was trimmed by 0 bases and the J gene end by 3 bases; junction bases not matched to a gene: 1. The CDR3 loop reads CASSLATGGYTEAFF. CDR3 in DNA: TGTGCCAGCAGCTTAGCGACAGGGGGCTACACTGAAGCTTTCTTT.

V usage is TRBV3-1 (or the pseudogene TRBV3-2) and J usage is TRBJ2-1, with D unclear. V was shortened by 3 bases and J by 8 bases, with 14 bases between the two germline ends. This CDR3 contains 14 residues. Germline CDR1 and CDR2: LGHDT and YNNKEL (reference sequence). The CDR3 DNA is TGTGCCAGCAGCCACGGATCCAGCGAGGATGAGCAGTTCTTC. This sequence encodes CASSHGSSEDEQFF.

This clone occurred a few times. Different DNA sequences within this sample yield the same CDR3. The chain combines TRBV24-1 with TRBJ1-1; D gene uncertain. The CDR3 runs 12 residues. Deletions cut 9 bases from V and 1 base from J, with 8 bases between. Germline V gives CDR1 KGHDR, CDR2 SFDVKD. The CDR3 coding sequence is TGTGCCACCTCTCGGGGGAACACTGAAGCTTTCTTT. It specifies CATSRGNTEAFF.

The genes are TRBV18 and TRBJ1-2; 8 nucleotides line up with TRBD1. Germline V gives CDR1 KGHSH, CDR2 LQKENI. The CDR3 is 14 amino acids. V was clipped by 3 bases and J by 5 bases; unmatched bases: 5. As DNA, the CDR3 is TGTGCCAGCTCACCGTCCGGGACAGGTTATGGCTACACCTTC. Translation: CASSPSGTGYGYTF.

The CDR3 spells CAIKGRELNETQYF. CDR3 coding DNA: TGTGCCATCAAAGGGAGGGAGTTAAACGAGACCCAGTACTTC. The J gene is TRBJ2-5, the V gene TRBV10-3; 7 bases match TRBD2. The ends lost 7 bases at V and 5 bases at J; junction bases unmatched: 10. This CDR3 contains 14 residues. CDR1 and CDR2 from the germline V gene are ENHRY and SYGVKD.

V is TRBV9 and J is TRBJ2-1; 7 nucleotides match TRBD2. With V trimmed by 0 bases and J by 0 bases, 6 bases remained unmatched. Germline V gene lookup returns CDR1 SGDLS and CDR2 YYNGEE. CDR3 length: 17 amino acids. The CDR3 DNA is TGTGCCAGCAGCGTAGAGGGAGGCGGGAGCTCCTACAATGAGCAGTTCTTC. Translated, it gives CASSVEGGGSSYNEQFF.

This clone has just a few counts. CDR3 bases: TGCGCCAGCAGCCAAGAAACAGGGGGCGCGCATCAGCCCCAGCATTTT. Translation: CASSQETGGAHQPQHF. The V gene is TRBV4-1, the J gene TRBJ1-5; 9 bases align to TRBD1. J was trimmed by 5 bases and V by 0 bases; bases with no gene match: 5. The CDR3 consists of 16 residues. Germline V gives CDR1 MGHRA, CDR2 YSYEKL.

V usage is TRBV7-3 and J usage is TRBJ1-1; D may be TRBD1 (5 bases). The CDR3 is 14 residues long. V dropped 1 base and J dropped 4 bases, with 10 bases sitting between them. Germline V lookup: CDR1 SGHTA, CDR2 FQGTGA. The CDR3 loop is CASSLKSGGTEAFF. The CDR3 nucleotides read TGTGCCAGCAGCTTAAAGTCGGGGGGCACTGAAGCTTTCTTT.

This chain joins TRBV5-5 and TRBJ1-2; 8 positions agree with TRBD1. After removal of 4 bases from V and 8 bases from J, the junction contained 10 bases not matched to a gene. The germline CDR1 and CDR2 sequences are SGHKS and YYEKEE (reference sequence). The CDR3 sequence is 14 residues long. DNA for the CDR3: TGTGCCAGCAGCCCAGACAGGGGAGTCGGCGGCTACACCTTC. This encodes CASSPDRGVGGYTF.

V gene TRBV5-8 combines with J gene TRBJ2-7; maybe TRBD2 (5 bases). Trimming took 4 bases from V and 8 from J, leaving 25 bases between them. Germline CDR1 is SGHTS and CDR2 is YDEGEE. The CDR3 is made up of 16 amino acids. The chain's CDR3 is CASSPRRVGILRKQYF. For the CDR3, the DNA is TGTGCCAGCAGCCCAAGGCGGGTTGGGATCCTACGTAAGCAGTACTTC.

The chain is built from TRBV5-1 and TRBJ2-7; 7 bases align to TRBD2. Germline CDR1 is SGHRS and CDR2 is YFSETQ. V lost 0 bases and J lost 0; bases outside the gene matches: 3. This CDR3 spans 15 amino acids. The CDR3 nucleotides read TGCGCCAGCAGCTTGGGTGAGCGGGACTCCTACGAGCAGTACTTC. The encoded protein is CASSLGERDSYEQYF.

V usage is TRBV30 and J usage is TRBJ1-6, with 11 bases identical to TRBD1. V shed 6 bases and J 0 bases; nucleotides not matched to a gene: 13. CDR1 GTSNPN and CDR2 SVGIG come from the germline V gene (reference sequence). This CDR3 region has 19 residues. CDR3 amino acids: CACPRAGTGGSSYNSPLHF. The CDR3 DNA reads as TGTGCCTGCCCCCGGGCCGGGACAGGGGGAAGCTCCTATAATTCACCCCTCCACTTT.

The chain joins TRBV20-1 to TRBJ2-7; D uncertain. Looked up from germline, CDR1 is DFQATT and CDR2 is SNEGSKA (reference sequence). V was trimmed by 3 bases and J by 0 bases, leaving 9 bases between them. The CDR3 consists of 13 residues. The DNA of the CDR3 is TGCAGTGCTAGTACACGGATCTCCTACGAGCAGTACTTC. Its protein product is CSASTRISYEQYF.

This clone showed up just once. The J gene is TRBJ2-1, the V gene TRBV2, with D possibly being TRBD1 (5 bases). Trimming pared 5 bases from V and 3 bases from J, leaving 17 bases between. The germline V gene encodes CDR1 SNHLY and CDR2 FYNNEI. The CDR3 loop spans 16 amino acids. Here the CDR3 DNA reads TGTGCCAGCAGTTCGCAGGGTGTCGGTCTCTACAATGAGCAGTTCTTC. It codes for CASSSQGVGLYNEQFF.